Presented here are 20 T cell receptor beta chains from one specimen sequenced in a study of Graves' ophthalmopathy and Graves' hyperthyroidism. Using RNA transcripts, the TCR beta CDR3 regions were amplified. First-round RT-PCR relied on HTBI primers, and a second-round multiplex PCR came next. TCRdb reprocessed the multiplex PCR reads via MiXCR and lists one record per CDR3 protein. The profile shows 300,000 to 400,000 distinct CDR3 sequences, roughly a sixth of them singletons. Sequenced: peripheral blood. The receptor set was obtained from an adult man with Graves' ophthalmopathy.

This clonotype was counted ten times or more. The J gene is TRBJ2-7, the V gene TRBV12-3 or TRBV12-4; TRBD1 matches at 12 bases. V was clipped by 6 bases and J by 7 bases; unmatched bases: 10. The CDR3 has 15 residues. CDR3 sequence: CASRPAGQGAREQYF. CDR3 in DNA: TGTGCCAGCAGACCGGCGGGACAGGGGGCGCGGGAGCAGTACTTC.

The chain links TRBV6-1 to TRBJ2-2; D gene uncertain. Germline CDR1 and CDR2: MNHNS and SASEGT. This CDR3 is built from 15 residues. With 2 bases removed from V and 7 bases from J, the gap between germline ends came to 14 bases. In DNA form, the CDR3 reads TGTGCCAGCAGTGAACTAGGCGGTGGTGGCGGGGAGCTGTTTTTT. Residues: CASSELGGGGGELFF.

This chain connects TRBV7-2 to TRBJ2-7; weak D call: TRBD1 (6 bases). V was shortened by 5 bases and J by 6 bases, with 14 bases between the two germline ends. Germline CDR1 is SGHTA and CDR2 is FQGNSA. The CDR3 runs 13 residues. The CDR3 region is CASSEGHRAEQYF. The CDR3 DNA sequence: TGTGCCAGCAGCGAGGGACATCGCGCCGAGCAGTACTTC.

This chain uses TRBV6-5 with TRBJ2-5; 9 bases match TRBD1. CDR1 is MNHEY, CDR2 SVGAGI, per germline. V lost 0 bases to trimming and J lost 0 bases; unmatched junction nucleotides: 2. This CDR3 comprises 16 residues. CDR3 DNA: TGTGCCAGCAGTTACTCCGGACAGGGGAACCAAGAGACCCAGTACTTC. It codes for CASSYSGQGNQETQYF.

This clonotype was recorded at least ten times. The rearrangement joins TRBV6-2 or TRBV6-3 to TRBJ2-4, with a tentative D call TRBD1 (7 bases). CDR1 and CDR2 from the germline V gene are MNHEY and SVGEGT. This CDR3 has 17 amino acids. V shed 6 bases and J shed 3 bases, with 21 bases lying between them. CDR3 sequence: CASSRQEGATGKNIQYF. CDR3 DNA: TGTGCCAGCAGCCGACAGGAGGGGGCGACCGGCAAAAACATTCAGTACTTC.

The chain carries TRBV12-3 or TRBV12-4 and TRBJ2-2; 9 nucleotides agree with TRBD2. The CDR3 has 16 residues. With V trimmed by 2 bases and J by 3 bases, 4 bases remained unmatched. The CDR3 loop is CASSLNRLADTGELFF. CDR3 in DNA: TGTGCCAGCAGTTTAAATAGACTAGCGGACACCGGGGAGCTGTTTTTT.

This clonotype occurred many times. Being one base from a much bigger clone, this may be a read error. The gene calls are TRBV15 and TRBJ1-3; D uncertain. Germline V CDR1 and CDR2: LNHNV, YYDKDF (reference sequence). This CDR3 region has 15 residues. The CDR3 DNA reads TGTACCACCAGCAGAGATCTAACATCTGGAAACACCATATATTTT. Encoded protein: CTTSRDLTSGNTIYF.

This clonotype was counted once. The rearrangement joins TRBV5-1 to TRBJ1-2; D is uncertain. In germline, CDR1 is SGHRS, CDR2 YFSETQ. Trimming pared 0 bases from V and 4 bases from J, leaving 10 bases between. CDR3 length: 14 amino acids. The CDR3 sequence is CASSLDTASYGYTF. CDR3 DNA sequence: TGCGCCAGCAGCTTGGACACAGCCTCCTATGGCTACACCTTC.

The V gene is TRBV29-1, the J gene TRBJ2-5; D remains ambiguous. CDR3 length: 12 amino acids. V dropped 4 bases and J dropped 1 base, with 7 bases sitting between them. Germline CDR1 reads SQVTM; CDR2 reads ANQGSEA. The DNA for the CDR3 is TGCAGCGTTGCTTGGGGCCAAGAGACCCAGTACTTC. It yields the protein CSVAWGQETQYF.

This clonotype was seen repeatedly, ten times or more. An end of the junction does not agree with germline; a read error may underlie this. V gene TRBV7-9 combines with J gene TRBJ2-7; TRBD1 might be the D (7 bases). The V gene's germline CDR1 is SEHNR and CDR2 FQNEAQ (reference sequence). The CDR3 is 14 amino acids. In DNA form, the CDR3 reads TGCGCCAGCAGCGCGGGGACAGATACCTACGAGCAGTACTTC. Protein sequence: CASSAGTDTYEQYF.

This clonotype was picked up many times. V usage is TRBV28 and J usage is TRBJ2-2; unclear D gene. Germline assignment: CDR1 MDHEN and CDR2 SYDVKM. The CDR3 length is 12 residues. V shed 7 bases and J shed 2 bases, with 5 bases lying between them. The chain's CDR3 is CASNENTGELFF. For the CDR3, the DNA is TGTGCCAGCAACGAAAACACCGGGGAGCTGTTTTTT.

This clonotype has at least ten counts. V and J are TRBV6-2 or TRBV6-3 and TRBJ2-2; 10 bases agree with TRBD1. CDR3 length: 17 residues. V shed 2 bases and J 3 bases; nucleotides not matched to a gene: 6. Germline lookup yields CDR1 MNHEY and CDR2 SVGEGT. The CDR3 here is CASSYAGDRGHTGELFF. The CDR3 nucleotides read TGTGCCAGCAGTTACGCGGGGGACAGGGGTCACACCGGGGAGCTGTTTTTT.

This clonotype was seen only a few times. The chain combines TRBV20-1 with TRBJ1-5, with 10 bases identical to TRBD1. CDR3 size: 13 residues. Germline loops: CDR1 DFQATT, CDR2 SNEGSKA (reference sequence). V trimming: 6 bases; J trimming: 5 bases; junction bases outside the gene matches: 4. CDR3 in DNA: TGCAGTGCCAAGGGGACAGGGGATCAGCCCCAGCATTTT. Its translation: CSAKGTGDQPQHF.

The V and J genes are TRBV5-1 and TRBJ2-5, with D unresolved. There are 15 residues in the CDR3. V lost 1 base and J lost 2, with 12 bases in between. Germline V gene sequence: CDR1 SGHRS, CDR2 YFSETQ. CDR3 protein: CASSLSTGNQETQYF. The DNA for the CDR3 is TGCGCCAGCAGCTTGTCTACGGGCAATCAAGAGACCCAGTACTTC.

This clonotype was seen many times. This chain links TRBV20-1 with TRBJ2-7; possible D gene TRBD2, 5 bases. The ends were cut back, 6 bases at V and 3 bases at J, with 9 bases in the middle. CDR3 length equals 11 residues. Germline CDR1 DFQATT, CDR2 SNEGSKA (reference sequence). CDR3 region: CSATRVYEQYF. The CDR3 DNA is TGCAGTGCCACGCGGGTCTACGAGCAGTACTTC.

This clonotype was counted ten times or more. The chain links TRBV6-2 or TRBV6-3 to TRBJ1-1; D call uncertain. V was shortened by 5 bases and J by 10 bases, with 14 bases between the two germline ends. The CDR3 sequence is 12 residues long. Germline CDR1 and CDR2: MNHEY and SVGEGT. The DNA for the CDR3 is TGTGCCAGCAGTAAGCCCAGGTCGGGAGCTTTCTTT. Translating it yields CASSKPRSGAFF.

This clonotype appeared many times. V usage is TRBV20-1 and J usage is TRBJ2-3; a possible D gene is TRBD1 (5 bases). The germline gives CDR1 DFQATT, CDR2 SNEGSKA (reference sequence). The CDR3 totals 14 residues. V was clipped by 2 bases and J by 1 base, with 10 bases between them. The CDR3: CSARNIRGTDTQYF. In DNA form, the CDR3 reads TGCAGTGCTAGAAATATCAGGGGCACAGATACGCAGTATTTT.

This clonotype was observed many times. V gene TRBV3-1 combines with J gene TRBJ2-7; 12 bases fit TRBD2. The CDR3 is 16 amino acids. Germline lookup yields CDR1 LGHDT and CDR2 YNNKEL (reference sequence). V lost 1 base to trimming and J lost 6 bases; unmatched junction nucleotides: 7. The CDR3 reads CASSQGLAGGPVEQYF. DNA for the CDR3: TGTGCCAGCAGCCAAGGGCTAGCGGGAGGGCCGGTCGAGCAGTACTTC.

This chain uses TRBV6-5 with TRBJ2-7; 7 nucleotides match TRBD1. The CDR3 consists of 15 residues. Germline CDR1 MNHEY, CDR2 SVGAGI. V was clipped by 2 bases and J by 5 bases; unmatched bases: 9. CDR3: CASSYLKTGNHEQYF. CDR3 bases: TGTGCCAGCAGTTACCTAAAGACAGGGAACCACGAGCAGTACTTC.

This clonotype has a count of ten or more. The chain carries TRBV7-3 and TRBJ1-1; D is perhaps TRBD1 (5 bases). V was trimmed by 6 bases and J by 7 bases, leaving 18 bases between them. Germline assignment: CDR1 SGHTA and CDR2 FQGTGA. The CDR3 sequence is 14 residues long. Here the CDR3 reads CASSPRSRRGEAFF. In DNA form, the CDR3 reads TGTGCCAGCAGTCCTCGGTCTAGAAGGGGTGAAGCTTTCTTT.